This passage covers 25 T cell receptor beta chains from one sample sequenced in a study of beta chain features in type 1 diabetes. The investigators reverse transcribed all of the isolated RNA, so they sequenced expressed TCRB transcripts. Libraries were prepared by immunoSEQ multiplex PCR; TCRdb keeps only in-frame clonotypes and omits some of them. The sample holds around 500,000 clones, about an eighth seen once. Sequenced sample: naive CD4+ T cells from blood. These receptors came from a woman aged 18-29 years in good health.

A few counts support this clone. In DNA form, the CDR3 reads TGTGCCAGCAGCGTAGAGCCGGGAGTGGAGACCCAGTACTTC. The encoded protein is CASSVEPGVETQYF. The V gene is TRBV9, the J gene TRBJ2-5, with D perhaps TRBD2 (6 bases). V lost 0 bases to trimming and J lost 5 bases, with 11 bases between them. Germline V gene data show CDR1 as SGDLS and CDR2 as YYNGEE. This CDR3 contains 14 residues.

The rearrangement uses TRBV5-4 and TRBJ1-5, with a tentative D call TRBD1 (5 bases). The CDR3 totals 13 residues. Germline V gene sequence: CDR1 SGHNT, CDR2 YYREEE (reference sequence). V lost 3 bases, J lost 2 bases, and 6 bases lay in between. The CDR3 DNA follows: TGTGCCAGCAGCTGGGACGGCAATCAGCCCCAGCATTTT. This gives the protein CASSWDGNQPQHF.

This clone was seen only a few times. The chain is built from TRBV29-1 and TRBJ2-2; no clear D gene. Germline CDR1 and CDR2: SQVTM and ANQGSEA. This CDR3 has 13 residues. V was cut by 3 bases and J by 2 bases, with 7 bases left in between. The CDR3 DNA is TGCAGCGTTGAGGCAGTTAACACCGGGGAGCTGTTTTTT. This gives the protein CSVEAVNTGELFF.

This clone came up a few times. CDR3 residues: CASSPRRALNTEAFF. The CDR3 region has the DNA TGTGCCAGCAGCCCTAGACGGGCCCTGAACACTGAAGCTTTCTTT. The rearrangement joins TRBV13 to TRBJ1-1; D remains unclear. CDR3 length: 15 residues. V lost 5 bases, J lost 0 bases, and 13 bases lay in between. Germline loops: CDR1 PRHDT, CDR2 FYEKMQ (reference sequence).

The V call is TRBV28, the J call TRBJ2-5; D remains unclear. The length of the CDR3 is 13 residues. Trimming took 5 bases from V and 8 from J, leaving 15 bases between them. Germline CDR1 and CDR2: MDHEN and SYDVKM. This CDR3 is CASSPAPFQTQYF. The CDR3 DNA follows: TGTGCCAGCAGTCCGGCACCATTCCAAACCCAGTACTTC.

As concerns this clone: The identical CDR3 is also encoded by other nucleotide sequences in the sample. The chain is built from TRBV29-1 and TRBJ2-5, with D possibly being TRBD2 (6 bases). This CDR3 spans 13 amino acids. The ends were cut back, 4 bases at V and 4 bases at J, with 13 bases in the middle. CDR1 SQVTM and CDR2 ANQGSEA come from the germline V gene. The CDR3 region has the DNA TGCAGCGTTGGGGGACTGGAGGGAGAGACCCAGTACTTC. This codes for CSVGGLEGETQYF.

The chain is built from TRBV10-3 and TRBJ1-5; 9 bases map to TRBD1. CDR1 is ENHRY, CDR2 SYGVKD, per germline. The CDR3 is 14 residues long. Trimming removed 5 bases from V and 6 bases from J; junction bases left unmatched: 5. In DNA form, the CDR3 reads TGTGCCATCAGTCCACAGGGGGCAGGTCAGCCCCAGCATTTT. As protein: CAISPQGAGQPQHF.

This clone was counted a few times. The CDR3 sequence is CASSERTDVPPEAFF. The CDR3 nucleotides read TGTGCCAGCAGTGAGAGGACGGACGTTCCCCCTGAAGCTTTCTTT. This chain connects TRBV25-1 to TRBJ1-1; D gene unclear. The germline V gene has CDR1 MGHDK and CDR2 SYGVNS. CDR3 length equals 15 residues. Trimming stripped 3 bases from V and 6 bases from J, with 17 bases between.

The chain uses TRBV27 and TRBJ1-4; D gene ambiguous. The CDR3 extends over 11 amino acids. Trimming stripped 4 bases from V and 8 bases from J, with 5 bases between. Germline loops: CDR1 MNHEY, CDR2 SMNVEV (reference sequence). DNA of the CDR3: TGTGCCAGCAGTTCGAGGGAAAAACTGTTTTTT. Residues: CASSSREKLFF.

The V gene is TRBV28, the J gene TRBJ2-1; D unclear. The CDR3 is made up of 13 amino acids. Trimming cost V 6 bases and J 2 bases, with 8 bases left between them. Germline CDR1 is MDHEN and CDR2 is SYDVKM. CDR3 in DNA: TGTGCCAGCAGCACAAATACCTACAATGAGCAGTTCTTC. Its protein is CASSTNTYNEQFF.

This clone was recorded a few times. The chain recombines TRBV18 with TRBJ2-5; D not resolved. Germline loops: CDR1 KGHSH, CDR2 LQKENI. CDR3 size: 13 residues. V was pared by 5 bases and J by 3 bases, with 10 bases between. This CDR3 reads CASSKAGEETQYF. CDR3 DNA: TGTGCCAGCTCAAAGGCTGGGGAAGAGACCCAGTACTTC.

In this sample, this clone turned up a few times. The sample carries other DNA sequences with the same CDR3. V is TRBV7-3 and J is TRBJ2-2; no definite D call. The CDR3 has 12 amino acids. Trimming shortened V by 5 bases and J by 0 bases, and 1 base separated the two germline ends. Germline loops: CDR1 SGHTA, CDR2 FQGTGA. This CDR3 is CASSPNTGELFF. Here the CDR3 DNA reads TGTGCCAGCAGCCCGAACACCGGGGAGCTGTTTTTT. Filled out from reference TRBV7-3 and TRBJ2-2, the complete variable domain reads GAGVSQTPSNKVTEKGKYVELRCDPISGHTALYWYRQSLGQGPEFLIYFQGTGAADDSGLPNDRFFAVRPEGSVSTLKIQRTERGDSAVYLCASSPNTGELFFGEGSRLTVL.

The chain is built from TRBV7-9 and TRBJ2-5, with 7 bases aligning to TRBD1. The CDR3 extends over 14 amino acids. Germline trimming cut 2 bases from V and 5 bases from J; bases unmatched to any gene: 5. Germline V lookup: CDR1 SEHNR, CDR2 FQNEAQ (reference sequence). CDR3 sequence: CASSLIGGLETQYF. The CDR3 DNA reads TGTGCCAGCAGCTTAATAGGGGGCCTCGAGACCCAGTACTTC.

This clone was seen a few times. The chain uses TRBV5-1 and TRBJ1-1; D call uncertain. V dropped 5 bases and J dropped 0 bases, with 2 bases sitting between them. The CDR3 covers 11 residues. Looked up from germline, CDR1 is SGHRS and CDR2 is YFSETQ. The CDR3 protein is CASSVNTEAFF. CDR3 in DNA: TGCGCCAGCAGTGTGAACACTGAAGCTTTCTTT.

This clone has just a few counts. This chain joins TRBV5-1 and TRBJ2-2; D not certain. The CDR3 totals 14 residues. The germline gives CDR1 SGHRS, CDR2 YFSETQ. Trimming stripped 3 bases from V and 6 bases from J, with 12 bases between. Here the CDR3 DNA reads TGCGCCAGCAGCTGGGTGTCAATTCCCGGGGAGCTGTTTTTT. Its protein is CASSWVSIPGELFF.

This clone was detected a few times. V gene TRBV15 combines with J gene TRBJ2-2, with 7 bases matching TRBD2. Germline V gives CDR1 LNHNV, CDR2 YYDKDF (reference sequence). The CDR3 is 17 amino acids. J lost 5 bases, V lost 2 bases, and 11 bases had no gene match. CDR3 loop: CATSRPRSSGETGELFF. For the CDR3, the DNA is TGTGCCACCAGCAGACCTAGATCTAGCGGAGAGACCGGGGAGCTGTTTTTT.

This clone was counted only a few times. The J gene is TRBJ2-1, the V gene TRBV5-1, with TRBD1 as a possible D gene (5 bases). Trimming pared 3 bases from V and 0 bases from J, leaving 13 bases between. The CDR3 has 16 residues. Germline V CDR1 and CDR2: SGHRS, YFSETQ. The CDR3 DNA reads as TGCGCCAGCAGCTACCAGGGTCAGAGCTCCTACAATGAGCAGTTCTTC. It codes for CASSYQGQSSYNEQFF.

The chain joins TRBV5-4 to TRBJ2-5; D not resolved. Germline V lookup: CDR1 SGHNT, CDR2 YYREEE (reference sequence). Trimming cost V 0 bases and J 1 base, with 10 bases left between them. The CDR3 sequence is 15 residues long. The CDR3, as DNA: TGTGCCAGCAGCTTGGTTGCCCAACCCCAAGAGACCCAGTACTTC. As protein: CASSLVAQPQETQYF.

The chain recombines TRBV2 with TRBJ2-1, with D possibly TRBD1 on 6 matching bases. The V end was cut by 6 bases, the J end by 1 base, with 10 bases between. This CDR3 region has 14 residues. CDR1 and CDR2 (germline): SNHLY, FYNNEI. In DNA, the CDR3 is TGTGCCAGCAGGGCAGGGGCTTCCTACAATGAGCAGTTCTTC. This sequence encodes CASRAGASYNEQFF.

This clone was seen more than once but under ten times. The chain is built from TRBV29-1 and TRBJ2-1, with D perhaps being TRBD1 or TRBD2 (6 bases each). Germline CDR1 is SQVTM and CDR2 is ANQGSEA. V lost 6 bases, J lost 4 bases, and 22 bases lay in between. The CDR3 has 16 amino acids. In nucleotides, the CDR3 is TGCAGCGTGAACGGGGGCGCGGGATTATCATACAATGAGCAGTTCTTC. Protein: CSVNGGAGLSYNEQFF.

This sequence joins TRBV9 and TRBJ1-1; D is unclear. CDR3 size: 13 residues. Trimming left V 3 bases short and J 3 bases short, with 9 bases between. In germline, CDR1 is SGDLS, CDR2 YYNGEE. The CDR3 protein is CASSDRRDTEAFF. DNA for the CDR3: TGTGCCAGCAGCGATCGTAGGGACACTGAAGCTTTCTTT.

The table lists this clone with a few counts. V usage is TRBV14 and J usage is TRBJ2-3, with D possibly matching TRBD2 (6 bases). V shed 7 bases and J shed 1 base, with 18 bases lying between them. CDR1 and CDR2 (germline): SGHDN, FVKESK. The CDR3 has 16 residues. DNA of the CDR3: TGTGCCAGCAACCGATACGGGGGAGTGGGCACAGATACGCAGTATTTT. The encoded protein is CASNRYGGVGTDTQYF.

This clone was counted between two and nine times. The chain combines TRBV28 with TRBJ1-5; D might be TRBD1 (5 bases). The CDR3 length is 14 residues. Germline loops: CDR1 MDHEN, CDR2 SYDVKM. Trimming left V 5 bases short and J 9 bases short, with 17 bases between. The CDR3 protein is CASSPRDREGPQHF. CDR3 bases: TGTGCCAGCAGTCCACGGGACCGAGAAGGGCCCCAGCATTTT. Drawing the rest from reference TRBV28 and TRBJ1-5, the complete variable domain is DVKVTQSSRYLVKRTGEKVFLECVQDMDHENMFWYRQDPGLGLRLIYFSYDVKMKEKGDIPEGYSVSREKKERFSLILESASTNQTSMYLCASSPRDREGPQHFGDGTRLSIL.

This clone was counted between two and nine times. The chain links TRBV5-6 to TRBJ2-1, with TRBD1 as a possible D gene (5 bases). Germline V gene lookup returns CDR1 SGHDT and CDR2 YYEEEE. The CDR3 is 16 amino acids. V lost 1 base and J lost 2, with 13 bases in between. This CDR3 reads CASSLFQGGTYNEQFF. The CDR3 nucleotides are TGTGCCAGCAGCTTGTTCCAGGGTGGCACCTACAATGAGCAGTTCTTC.

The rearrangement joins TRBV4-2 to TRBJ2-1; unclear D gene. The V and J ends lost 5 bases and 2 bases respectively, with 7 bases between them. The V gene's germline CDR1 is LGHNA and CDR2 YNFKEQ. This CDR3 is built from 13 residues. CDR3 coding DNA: TGTGCCAGCAGCGCACCGCCCTACAATGAGCAGTTCTTC. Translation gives CASSAPPYNEQFF.